The clone carrying this T cell receptor beta chain occurred many times. TCRdb called the 5' RACE reads again in MiXCR, with one record for every CDR3 protein. The sample includes around 92,000 distinct CDR3 sequences, about 12% of them seen just once. There are 16 residues in the CDR3. V lost 2 bases and J lost 4, with 17 bases in between. Germline V gene lookup returns CDR1 SGHAT and CDR2 FQNNGV. The data stem from a study of spatial heterogeneity in lung cancer. Noted time point: sample taken at primary tumor resection. There were 75 or so donors, all of them untreated patients with early-stage non-small cell lung cancer. Unsorted samples of tumor, nontumor lung or frozen PBMC had their whole RNA sequenced.

V and J are TRBV11-2 and TRBJ1-1; D is possibly TRBD1 (6 bases). This receptor was taken from a male donor with early-stage non-small cell lung cancer. This specimen was PBMCs, taken at surgery. The CDR3 nucleotides are TGTGCCAGCAGCTTAATCGGTGCAGGGGTCGGCACTGAAGCTTTCTTT. This codes for CASSLIGAGVGTEAFF. Full variable domain (outside the CDR3, taken from reference TRBV11-2 and TRBJ1-1): EAGVAQSPRYKIIEKRQSVAFWCNPISGHATLYWYQQILGQGPKLLIQFQNNGVVDDSQLPKDRFSAERLKGVDSTLKIQPAKLEDSAVYLCASSLIGAGVGTEAFFGQGTRLTVV.